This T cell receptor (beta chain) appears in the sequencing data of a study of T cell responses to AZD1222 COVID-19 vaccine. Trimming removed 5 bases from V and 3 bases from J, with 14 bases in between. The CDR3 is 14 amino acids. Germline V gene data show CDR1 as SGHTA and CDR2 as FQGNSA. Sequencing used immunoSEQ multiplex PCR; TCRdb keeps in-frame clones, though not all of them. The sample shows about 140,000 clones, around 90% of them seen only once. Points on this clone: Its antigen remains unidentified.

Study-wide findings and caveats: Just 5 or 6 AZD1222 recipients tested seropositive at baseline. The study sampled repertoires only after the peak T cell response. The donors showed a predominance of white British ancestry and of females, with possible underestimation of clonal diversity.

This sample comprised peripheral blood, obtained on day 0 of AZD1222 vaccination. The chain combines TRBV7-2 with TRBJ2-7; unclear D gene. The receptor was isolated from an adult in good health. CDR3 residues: CASSPDPTNYEQYF. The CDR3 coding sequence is TGTGCCAGCAGCCCGGACCCCACGAACTACGAGCAGTACTTC.